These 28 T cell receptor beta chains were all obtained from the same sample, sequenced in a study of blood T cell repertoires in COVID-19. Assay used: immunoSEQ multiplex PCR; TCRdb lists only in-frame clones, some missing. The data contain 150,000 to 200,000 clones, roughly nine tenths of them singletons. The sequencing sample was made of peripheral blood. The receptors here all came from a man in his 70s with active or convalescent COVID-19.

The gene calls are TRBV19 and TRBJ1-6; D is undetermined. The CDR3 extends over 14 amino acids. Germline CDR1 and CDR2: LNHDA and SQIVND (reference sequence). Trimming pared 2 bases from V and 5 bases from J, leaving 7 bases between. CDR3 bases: TGTGCCAGTAGTATATTTGAGGATAATTCACCCCTCCACTTT. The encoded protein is CASSIFEDNSPLHF.

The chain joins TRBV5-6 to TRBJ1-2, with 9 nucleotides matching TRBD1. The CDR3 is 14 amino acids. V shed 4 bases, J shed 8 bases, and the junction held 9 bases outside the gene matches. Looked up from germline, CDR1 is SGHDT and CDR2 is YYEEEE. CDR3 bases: TGTGCCAGCAGCCTCGGACAGGGGCTGGGAGGCTACACCTTC. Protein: CASSLGQGLGGYTF.

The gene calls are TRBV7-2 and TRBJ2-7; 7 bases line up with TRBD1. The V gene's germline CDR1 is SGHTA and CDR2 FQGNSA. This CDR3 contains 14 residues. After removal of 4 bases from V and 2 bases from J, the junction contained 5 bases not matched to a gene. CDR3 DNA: TGTGCCAGCAGCTCCCACCAGGGGGCCTACGAGCAGTACTTC. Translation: CASSSHQGAYEQYF.

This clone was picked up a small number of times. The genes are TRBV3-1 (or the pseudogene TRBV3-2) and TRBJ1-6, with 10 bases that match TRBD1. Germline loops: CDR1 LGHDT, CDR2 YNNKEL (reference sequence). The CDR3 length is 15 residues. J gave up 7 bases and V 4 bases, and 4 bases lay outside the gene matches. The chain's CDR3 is CASSPRTGGNSPLHF. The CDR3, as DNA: TGTGCCAGCAGCCCTCGGACAGGGGGGAATTCACCCCTCCACTTT.

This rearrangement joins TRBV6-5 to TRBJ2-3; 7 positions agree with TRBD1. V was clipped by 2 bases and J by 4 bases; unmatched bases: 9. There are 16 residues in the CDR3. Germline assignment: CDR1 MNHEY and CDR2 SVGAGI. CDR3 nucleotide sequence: TGTGCCAGCAGTTACCGGGACCGGGACAGCCCAGATACGCAGTATTTT. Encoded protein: CASSYRDRDSPDTQYF.

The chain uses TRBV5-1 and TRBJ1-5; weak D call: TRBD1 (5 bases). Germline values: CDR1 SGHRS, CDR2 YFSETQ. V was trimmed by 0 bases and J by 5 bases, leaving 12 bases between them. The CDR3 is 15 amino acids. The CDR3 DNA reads TGCGCCAGCAGCTTGGAAGGGGCCAGCCATCAGCCCCAGCATTTT. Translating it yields CASSLEGASHQPQHF.

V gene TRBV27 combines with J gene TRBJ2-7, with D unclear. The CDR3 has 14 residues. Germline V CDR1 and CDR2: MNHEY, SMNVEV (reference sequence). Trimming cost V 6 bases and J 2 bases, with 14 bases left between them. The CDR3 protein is CASSAREVAYEQYF. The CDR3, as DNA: TGTGCCAGCAGCGCCCGTGAGGTTGCCTACGAGCAGTACTTC.

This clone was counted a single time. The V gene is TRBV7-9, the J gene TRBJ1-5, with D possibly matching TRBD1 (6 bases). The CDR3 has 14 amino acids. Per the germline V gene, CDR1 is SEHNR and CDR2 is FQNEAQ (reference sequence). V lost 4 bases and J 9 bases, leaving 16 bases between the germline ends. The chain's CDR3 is CASSSWTAPMPQHF. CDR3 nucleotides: TGTGCCAGCAGCTCCTGGACAGCCCCAATGCCCCAGCATTTT.

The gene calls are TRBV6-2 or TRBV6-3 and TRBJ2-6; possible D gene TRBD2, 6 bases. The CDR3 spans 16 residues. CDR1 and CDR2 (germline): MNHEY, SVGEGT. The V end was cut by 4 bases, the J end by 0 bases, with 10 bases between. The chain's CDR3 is CASSSRGPSGANVLTF. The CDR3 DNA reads TGTGCCAGCAGTTCGCGGGGCCCCTCTGGGGCCAACGTCCTGACTTTC.

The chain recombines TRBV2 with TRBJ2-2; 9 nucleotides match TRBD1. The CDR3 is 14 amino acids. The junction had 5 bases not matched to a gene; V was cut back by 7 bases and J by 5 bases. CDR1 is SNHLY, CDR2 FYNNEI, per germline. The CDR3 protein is CASKRTGETGELFF. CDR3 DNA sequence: TGTGCCAGCAAAAGGACAGGGGAGACCGGGGAGCTGTTTTTT.

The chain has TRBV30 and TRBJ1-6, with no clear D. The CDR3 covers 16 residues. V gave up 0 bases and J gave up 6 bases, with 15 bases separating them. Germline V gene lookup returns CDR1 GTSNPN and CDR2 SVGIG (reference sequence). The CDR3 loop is CAWSVPVLGRNSPLHF. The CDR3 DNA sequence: TGTGCCTGGAGTGTACCGGTCCTCGGTCGTAATTCACCCCTCCACTTT.

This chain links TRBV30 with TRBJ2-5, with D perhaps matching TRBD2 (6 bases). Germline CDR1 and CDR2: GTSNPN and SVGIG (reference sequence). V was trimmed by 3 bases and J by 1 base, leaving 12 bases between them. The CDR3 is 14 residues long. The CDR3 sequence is CAWSNRLGQETQYF. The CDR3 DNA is TGTGCCTGGAGCAACCGACTAGGCCAAGAGACCCAGTACTTC.

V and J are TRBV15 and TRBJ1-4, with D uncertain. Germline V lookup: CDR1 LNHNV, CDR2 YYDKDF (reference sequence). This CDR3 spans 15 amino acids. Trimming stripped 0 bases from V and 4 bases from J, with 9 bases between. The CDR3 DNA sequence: TGTGCCACCAGCAGAGACGTGGGGAGTAATGAAAAACTGTTTTTT. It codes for CATSRDVGSNEKLFF.

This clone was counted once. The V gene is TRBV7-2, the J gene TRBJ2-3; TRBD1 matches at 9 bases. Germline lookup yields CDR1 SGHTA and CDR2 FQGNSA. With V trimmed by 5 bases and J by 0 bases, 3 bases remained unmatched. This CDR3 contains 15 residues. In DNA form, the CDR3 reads TGTGCCAGCAGCCAACAGGGGGCTAGCACAGATACGCAGTATTTT. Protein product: CASSQQGASTDTQYF. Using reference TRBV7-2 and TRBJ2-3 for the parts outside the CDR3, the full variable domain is GAGVSQSPSNKVTEKGKDVELRCDPISGHTALYWYRQSLGQGLEFLIYFQGNSAPDKSGLPSDRFSAERTGGSVSTLTIQRTQQEDSAVYLCASSQQGASTDTQYFGPGTRLTVL.

In DNA, the CDR3 is TGTGCCAGCAGCTCGGACAGTTTTCAGCCCCAGCATTTT. It yields the protein CASSSDSFQPQHF. The chain has TRBV7-9 and TRBJ1-5; weak D call: TRBD1 (6 bases). This CDR3 contains 13 residues. V gave up 4 bases and J gave up 6 bases, with 10 bases separating them. CDR1 and CDR2 from the germline V gene are SEHNR and FQNEAQ (reference sequence).

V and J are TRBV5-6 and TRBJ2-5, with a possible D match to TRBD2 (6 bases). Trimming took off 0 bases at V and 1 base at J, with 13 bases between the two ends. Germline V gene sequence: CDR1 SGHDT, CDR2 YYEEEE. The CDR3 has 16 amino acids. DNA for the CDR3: TGTGCCAGCAGCTTGGAACCAGCGGGTATCCAAGAGACCCAGTACTTC. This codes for CASSLEPAGIQETQYF.

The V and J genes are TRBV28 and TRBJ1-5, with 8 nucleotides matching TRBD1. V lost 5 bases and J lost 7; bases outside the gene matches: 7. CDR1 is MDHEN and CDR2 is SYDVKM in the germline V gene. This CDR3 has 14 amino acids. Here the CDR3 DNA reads TGTGCCAGCAGTACCCGACAGGGGTGGCAGCCCCAGCATTTT. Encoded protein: CASSTRQGWQPQHF. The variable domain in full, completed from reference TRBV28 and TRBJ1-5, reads DVKVTQSSRYLVKRTGEKVFLECVQDMDHENMFWYRQDPGLGLRLIYFSYDVKMKEKGDIPEGYSVSREKKERFSLILESASTNQTSMYLCASSTRQGWQPQHFGDGTRLSIL.

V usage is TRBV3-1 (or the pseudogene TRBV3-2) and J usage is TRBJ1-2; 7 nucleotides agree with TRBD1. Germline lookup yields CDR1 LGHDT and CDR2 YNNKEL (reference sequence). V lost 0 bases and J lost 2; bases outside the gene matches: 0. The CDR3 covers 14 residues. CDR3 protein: CASSQEQGNYGYTF. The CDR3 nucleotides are TGTGCCAGCAGCCAAGAACAGGGGAACTATGGCTACACCTTC.

The CDR3 nucleotides read TGTGCCAGCAGCTTGGACTACCACACCGGGGAGCTGTTTTTT. Residues: CASSLDYHTGELFF. The chain joins TRBV5-4 to TRBJ2-2; D remains ambiguous. Trimming took off 0 bases at V and 3 bases at J, with 6 bases between the two ends. The germline gives CDR1 SGHNT, CDR2 YYREEE (reference sequence). This CDR3 is 14 amino acids long.

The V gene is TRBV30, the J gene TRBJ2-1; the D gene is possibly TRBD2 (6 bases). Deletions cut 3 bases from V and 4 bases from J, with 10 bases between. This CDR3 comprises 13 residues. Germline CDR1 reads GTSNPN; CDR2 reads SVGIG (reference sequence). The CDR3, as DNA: TGTGCCTGGAGCGGTAGCGGTTACAATGAGCAGTTCTTC. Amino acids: CAWSGSGYNEQFF.

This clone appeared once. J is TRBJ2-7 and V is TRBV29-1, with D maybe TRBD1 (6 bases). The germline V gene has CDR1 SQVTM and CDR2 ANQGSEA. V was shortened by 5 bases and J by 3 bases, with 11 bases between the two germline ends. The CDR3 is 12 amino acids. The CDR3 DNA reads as TGCAGCGTTCTGGGGGCCGGCTACGAGCAGTACTTC. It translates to CSVLGAGYEQYF.

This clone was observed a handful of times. The CDR3 sequence is CASSLGGKNDQPQHF. CDR3 coding DNA: TGTGCCAGCAGTTTGGGGGGGAAAAACGATCAGCCCCAGCATTTT. The chain is built from TRBV28 and TRBJ1-5; D possibly corresponds to TRBD1 (5 bases). This CDR3 is built from 15 residues. With 3 bases removed from V and 5 bases from J, the gap between germline ends came to 14 bases. Germline V gene lookup returns CDR1 MDHEN and CDR2 SYDVKM.

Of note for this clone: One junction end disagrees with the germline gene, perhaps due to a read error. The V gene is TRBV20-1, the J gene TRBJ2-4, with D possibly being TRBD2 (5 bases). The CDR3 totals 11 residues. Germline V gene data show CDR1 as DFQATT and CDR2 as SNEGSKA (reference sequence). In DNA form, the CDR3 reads TGCAGTGCTAGGGACCCCGGGAAGCAGATTTTC. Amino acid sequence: CSARDPGKQIF.

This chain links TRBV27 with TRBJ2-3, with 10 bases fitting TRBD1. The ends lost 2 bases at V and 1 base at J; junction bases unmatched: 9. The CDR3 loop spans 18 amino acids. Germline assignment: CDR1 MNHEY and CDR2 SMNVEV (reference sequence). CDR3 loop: CASSLNVPTGGGTDTQYF. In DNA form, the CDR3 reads TGTGCCAGCAGTTTAAACGTCCCGACAGGGGGCGGCACAGATACGCAGTATTTT.

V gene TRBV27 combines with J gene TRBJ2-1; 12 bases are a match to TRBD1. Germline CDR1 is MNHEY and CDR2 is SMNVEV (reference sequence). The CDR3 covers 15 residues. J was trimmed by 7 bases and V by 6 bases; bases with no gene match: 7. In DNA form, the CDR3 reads TGTGCCAGCAGCTTGGGACAGGGGGCGTTGAATGAGCAGTTCTTC. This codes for CASSLGQGALNEQFF.

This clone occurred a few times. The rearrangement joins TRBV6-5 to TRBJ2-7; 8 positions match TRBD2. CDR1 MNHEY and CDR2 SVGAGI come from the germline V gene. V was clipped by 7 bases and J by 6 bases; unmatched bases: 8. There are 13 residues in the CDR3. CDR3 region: CASTHRGGAEQYF. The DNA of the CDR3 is TGTGCCAGCACCCACCGGGGGGGGGCCGAGCAGTACTTC.

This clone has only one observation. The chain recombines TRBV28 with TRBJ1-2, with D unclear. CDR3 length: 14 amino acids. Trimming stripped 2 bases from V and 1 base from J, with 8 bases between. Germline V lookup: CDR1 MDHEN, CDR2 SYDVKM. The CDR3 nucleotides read TGTGCCAGCAGTTTAGTCAGTTTTAACTATGGCTACACCTTC. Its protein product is CASSLVSFNYGYTF.

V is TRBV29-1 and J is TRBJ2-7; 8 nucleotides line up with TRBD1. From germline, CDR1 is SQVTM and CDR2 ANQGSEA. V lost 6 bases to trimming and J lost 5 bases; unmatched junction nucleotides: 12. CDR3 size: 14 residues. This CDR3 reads CSVAYGAGGDEQYF. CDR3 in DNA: TGCAGCGTGGCTTATGGAGCAGGGGGCGACGAGCAGTACTTC.